This is a list of T cell receptor beta chains from one sample in a study of CD8+CD57+ T cells in acquired aplastic anemia. TCRdb ran MiXCR on the reads and lists one entry per CDR3 protein. The data show some 70,000 distinct CDR3 sequences, roughly half seen once. Sequencing was done on a sample of sorted CD4+, CD8+, or CD8+CD57+ T cells (not recorded which) from PBMCs. These receptors were collected from a human donor in good health, serving as a control. Each CDR3 is given with its conserved first and last residue. The order of the fields is J gene, D gene, V gene, CDR3 protein. The D gene is left open where the match is weak.

>TRBJ2-5|-|TRBV29-1
CSVVRPQETQYF
>TRBJ2-3|TRBD1|TRBV5-4
CASSFKRGRATDTQYF
>TRBJ1-5|-|TRBV7-9
CASSDVNNQPQHF
>TRBJ2-7|TRBD2|TRBV7-9
CASSLGASSGRVGYEQYF
>TRBJ2-6|TRBD1|TRBV19
CASKGTVDSGANVLTF
>TRBJ1-1|-|TRBV20-1
CSASRGTEAFF
>TRBJ1-1|-|TRBV2
CASSGSDKANTEAFF
>TRBJ2-5|-|TRBV7-2
CASSSRTEETQYF
>TRBJ1-2|-|TRBV7-5
CISVPEANAIRQGVCHYGYTF
>TRBJ2-1|-|TRBV6-2/TRBV6-3
CASSYTSPVSPYNEQFF
>TRBJ2-7|-|TRBV10-3
CAISAFENEQYF
>TRBJ2-7|TRBD2|TRBV6-1
CASSGWPGLVAEEQYF
>TRBJ1-6|TRBD1|TRBV19
CASSSRTGDNSPLHF
>TRBJ2-5|TRBD2|TRBV10-3
CAISEQGLAGDRETQYF
>TRBJ2-7|TRBD2|TRBV20-1
CSARDPASGRYEQYF
>TRBJ2-7|TRBD2|TRBV29-1
CSVTGTSGPYGPYEQYF
>TRBJ1-6|-|TRBV25-1
CASSVGRVRPDSPLHF
>TRBJ2-5|-|TRBV2
CASSKFTGRGETQYF
>TRBJ2-5|-|TRBV7-9
CASSLGVQETQYF
>TRBJ2-1|TRBD2|TRBV24-1
CATSATSGTKGNEQFF
>TRBJ2-3|TRBD2|TRBV6-4
CASSESGGAADTQYF
>TRBJ1-2|-|TRBV6-1
CASNSVPGTSSGYTF
>TRBJ2-7|-|TRBV19
CASSSGLAGAYEQYF
>TRBJ2-3|-|TRBV19
CASSRRGTDTQYF
>TRBJ1-6|-|TRBV5-6
CASSLGRSDSPLHF
>TRBJ1-2|TRBD1|TRBV24-1
CATSPGQDYGYTF
>TRBJ1-1|-|TRBV5-1
CASSLIYWGFGTEAFF
>TRBJ2-5|TRBD2|TRBV19
CASSIGGELRETQYF
>TRBJ1-1|TRBD1|TRBV15
CATSTGQASPENEAFF
>TRBJ2-1|TRBD2|TRBV10-3
CAISESSGNEQFF
>TRBJ2-2|-|TRBV13
CASSYRVSGELFF
>TRBJ2-5|-|TRBV15
CATSRLGPGETQYF
>TRBJ1-1|-|TRBV6-5
CASSYSRGGTEAFF
>TRBJ1-5|-|TRBV19
CASSIGDSQPQHF
>TRBJ1-5|-|TRBV27
CASSLTNVQPQHF
>TRBJ2-7|-|TRBV19
CASSLTGTSSYEQYF
>TRBJ2-7|TRBD1|TRBV4-2
CARSQERTGFDEQYF
>TRBJ2-7|TRBD1|TRBV7-9
CASGWTGGSGGEQYF
>TRBJ2-2|-|TRBV9
CASSVDLRESTGELFF
>TRBJ2-1|TRBD2|TRBV19
CAAGYNEQFF
>TRBJ2-7|-|TRBV5-1
CAGSLFGGHYEQYF
>TRBJ1-6|-|TRBV7-2
CASSGTGRSPLHF
>TRBJ2-3|-|TRBV12-3/TRBV12-4
CASNLRSTDTQYF
>TRBJ2-7|TRBD1|TRBV7-9
CASSLGPGQGAAYEQYF
>TRBJ2-3|TRBD2|TRBV7-3
CASSLTGLAGDTQYF
>TRBJ2-7|TRBD2|TRBV27
CASSRGLAGEQYF
>TRBJ2-1|TRBD2|TRBV29-1
CSVEGLAGPSHSYNEQFF
>TRBJ1-6|-|TRBV12-3/TRBV12-4
CASSLYRGETLHF
>TRBJ2-3|TRBD2|TRBV29-1
CSVGLAGSSTDTQYF
>TRBJ2-1|TRBD2|TRBV7-3
CASSLRLAGEGHEQFF
>TRBJ2-2|-|TRBV5-4
CASSLLSLTPDTGELFF
>TRBJ2-1|TRBD1|TRBV2
CASSPITGTVDYNEQFF
>TRBJ1-2|-|TRBV5-1
CASSPHGGRTYTF
>TRBJ1-5|-|TRBV19
CASSMGDRYSNQPQHF